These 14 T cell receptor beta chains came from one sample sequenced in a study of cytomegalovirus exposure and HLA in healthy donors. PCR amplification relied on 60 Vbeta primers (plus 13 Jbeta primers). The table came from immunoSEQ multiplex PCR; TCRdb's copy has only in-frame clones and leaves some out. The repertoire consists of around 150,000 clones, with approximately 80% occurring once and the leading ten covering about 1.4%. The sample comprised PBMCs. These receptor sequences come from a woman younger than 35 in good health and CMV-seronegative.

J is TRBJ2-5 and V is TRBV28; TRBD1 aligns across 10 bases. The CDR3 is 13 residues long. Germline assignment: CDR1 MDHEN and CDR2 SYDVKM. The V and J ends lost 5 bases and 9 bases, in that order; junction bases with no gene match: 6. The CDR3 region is CASSSGQGVAQYF. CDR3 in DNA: TGTGCCAGCAGTAGCGGACAGGGGGTGGCCCAGTACTTC.

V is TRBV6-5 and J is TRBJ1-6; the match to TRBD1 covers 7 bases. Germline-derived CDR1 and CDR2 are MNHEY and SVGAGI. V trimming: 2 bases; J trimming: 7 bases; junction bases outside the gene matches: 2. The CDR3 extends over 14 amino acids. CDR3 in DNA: TGTGCCAGCAGTTACCGGGACAGAAATTCACCCCTCCACTTT. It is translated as CASSYRDRNSPLHF.

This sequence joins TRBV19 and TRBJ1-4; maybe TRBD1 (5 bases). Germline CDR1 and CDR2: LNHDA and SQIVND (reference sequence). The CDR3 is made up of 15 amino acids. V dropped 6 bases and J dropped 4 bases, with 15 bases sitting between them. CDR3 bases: TGTGCCAGTAGCCAAGGGGCCCCGAGTAATGAAAAACTGTTTTTT. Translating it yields CASSQGAPSNEKLFF. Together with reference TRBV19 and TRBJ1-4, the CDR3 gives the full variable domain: DGGITQSPKYLFRKEGQNVTLSCEQNLNHDAMYWYRQDPGQGLRLIYYSQIVNDFQKGDIAEGYSVSREKKESFPLTVTSAQKNPTAFYLCASSQGAPSNEKLFFGSGTQLSVL.

The CDR3 reads CASSQVGGNTEAFF. CDR3 sequence (DNA): TGTGCCAGCAGCCAAGTAGGGGGGAACACTGAAGCTTTCTTT. The chain recombines TRBV14 with TRBJ1-1, with a possible D match to TRBD1 (6 bases). Germline CDR1 SGHDN, CDR2 FVKESK. V lost 1 base to trimming and J lost 1 base, with 7 bases between them. This CDR3 has 14 residues.

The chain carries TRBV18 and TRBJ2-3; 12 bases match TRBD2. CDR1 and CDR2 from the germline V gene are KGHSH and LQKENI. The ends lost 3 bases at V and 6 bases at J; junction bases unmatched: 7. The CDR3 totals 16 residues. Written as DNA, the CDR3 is TGTGCCAGCTCACCCCCTAGCGGGGGGGCCCGGGATACGCAGTATTTT. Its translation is CASSPPSGGARDTQYF.

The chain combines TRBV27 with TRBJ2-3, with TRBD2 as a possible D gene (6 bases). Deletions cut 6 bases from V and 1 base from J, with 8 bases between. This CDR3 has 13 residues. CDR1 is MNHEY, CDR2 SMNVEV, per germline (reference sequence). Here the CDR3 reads CASRLAGTDTQYF. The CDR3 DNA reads TGTGCCAGCAGATTAGCGGGCACAGATACGCAGTATTTT.

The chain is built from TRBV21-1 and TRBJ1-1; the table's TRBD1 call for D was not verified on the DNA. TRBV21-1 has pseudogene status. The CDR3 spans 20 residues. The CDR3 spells CASSTGCRVGNRLVNTEAFF. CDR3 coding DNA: TGTGCCAGCAGCACGGGTTGTAGGGTTGGGAACAGGCTGGTTAACACTGAAGCTTTCTTT.

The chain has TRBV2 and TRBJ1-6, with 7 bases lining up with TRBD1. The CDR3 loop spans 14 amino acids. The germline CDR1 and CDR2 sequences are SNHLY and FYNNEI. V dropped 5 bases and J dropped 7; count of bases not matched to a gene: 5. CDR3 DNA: TGTGCCAGCAGTACTTACAGGGGCAATTCACCCCTCCACTTT. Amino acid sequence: CASSTYRGNSPLHF.

The DNA of the CDR3 is TGTGCCTGGGCGCGACAGGGTAACGAGCAGTACTTC. Its translation is CAWARQGNEQYF. The chain carries TRBV30 and TRBJ2-7; TRBD1 matches 7 bases. This CDR3 comprises 12 residues. V dropped 5 bases and J dropped 5; count of bases not matched to a gene: 6. Germline values: CDR1 GTSNPN, CDR2 SVGIG (reference sequence).

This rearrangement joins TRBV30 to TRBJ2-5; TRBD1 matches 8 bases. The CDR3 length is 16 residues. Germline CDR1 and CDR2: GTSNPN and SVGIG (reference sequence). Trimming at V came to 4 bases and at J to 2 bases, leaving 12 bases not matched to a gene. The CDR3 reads CAWTPWDRSRQETQYF. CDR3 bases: TGTGCCTGGACCCCCTGGGACAGGTCAAGACAAGAGACCCAGTACTTC.

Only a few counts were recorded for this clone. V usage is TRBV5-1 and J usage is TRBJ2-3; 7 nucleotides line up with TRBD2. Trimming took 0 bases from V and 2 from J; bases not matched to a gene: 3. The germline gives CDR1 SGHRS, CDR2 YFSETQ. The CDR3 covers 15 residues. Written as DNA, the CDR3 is TGCGCCAGCAGCTTGGGGGACTATTTCACAGATACGCAGTATTTT. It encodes CASSLGDYFTDTQYF.

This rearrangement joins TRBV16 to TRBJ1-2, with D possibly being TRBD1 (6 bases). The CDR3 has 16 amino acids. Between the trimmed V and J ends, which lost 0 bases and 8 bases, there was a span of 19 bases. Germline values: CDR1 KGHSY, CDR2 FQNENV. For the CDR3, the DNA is TGTGCCAGCAGCCAATCCGGGGACCTCCCAACAGGGGGCTACACCTTC. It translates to CASSQSGDLPTGGYTF.

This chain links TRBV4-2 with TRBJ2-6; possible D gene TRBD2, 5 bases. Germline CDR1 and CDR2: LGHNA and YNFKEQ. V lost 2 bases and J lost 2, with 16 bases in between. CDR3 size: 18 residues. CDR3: CASSQSEGMVTGANVLTF. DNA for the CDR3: TGTGCCAGCAGCCAAAGTGAGGGAATGGTGACTGGGGCCAACGTCCTGACTTTC.

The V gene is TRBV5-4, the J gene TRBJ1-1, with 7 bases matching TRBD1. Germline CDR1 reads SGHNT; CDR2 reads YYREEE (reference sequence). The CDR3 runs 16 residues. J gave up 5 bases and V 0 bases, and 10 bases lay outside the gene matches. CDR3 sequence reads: CASSLDYGTASTEAFF. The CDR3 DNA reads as TGTGCCAGCAGCTTGGATTACGGGACAGCGTCAACTGAAGCTTTCTTT.